These T cell receptor beta chains were read from a single sample in a study of T cell responses to AZD1222 COVID-19 vaccine. Here immunoSEQ multiplex PCR was the method, and the copy in TCRdb shows in-frame clones only, minus some. The sample lists 130,000 or so clones, more than 70% seen once, with 2.9% in the top ten. The starting material was peripheral blood, obtained on day 0 of AZD1222 vaccination. These receptor sequences come from an adult in good health. CDR3s include the opening cysteine and the closing phenylalanine or tryptophan. The D gene is left open where the match is weak. The listing skips clone size in some rows; elsewhere it reads once, few, many or a size class.

CDR3 DNA,CDR3 protein,clone size,CDR3 length,J gene,V gene,D gene
TGTGCCAGCAGCGTAGGGGGGTCCCACGAAAAACTGTTTTTT,CASSVGGSHEKLFF,.,14,TRBJ1-4,TRBV9,.
TGTGCCAGCAGCTTAAGGCCACAGGCCCCAACCTACGAGCAGTACTTC,CASSLRPQAPTYEQYF,.,16,TRBJ2-7,TRBV7-6,.
TGTGCCAGCAGCCAGGGGACTAGCGGGGGCTACGAGCAGTACTTC,CASSQGTSGGYEQYF,.,15,TRBJ2-7,TRBV3-1/TRBV3-2,TRBD2
TGTGCCAGCAGCTCGCCCCCCCGCCAAGAGACCCAGTACTTC,CASSSPPRQETQYF,.,14,TRBJ2-5,TRBV7-2,.
TGTGCCAGCAGCCTCGGGACAGGGGGCCCTGGGGCCAACGTCCTGACTTTC,CASSLGTGGPGANVLTF,.,17,TRBJ2-6,TRBV5-4,TRBD1
TGTGCCAGCGAAGGGACAGTTTTTAGCAATCAGCCCCAGCATTTT,CASEGTVFSNQPQHF,.,15,TRBJ1-5,TRBV6-5,TRBD1
TGTGCCAGCAGCTTGAATGACGGCGGGGTAGAGACCCAGTACTTC,CASSLNDGGVETQYF,.,15,TRBJ2-5,TRBV7-3,.
TGTGCCAGCTCGCCTCGACAGGGGGTCTACGAGCAGTACTTC,CASSPRQGVYEQYF,few,14,TRBJ2-7,TRBV18,TRBD1
TGTGCCAGCAGTAGGGACAGGCCCCGTCCCCCAGGCTACACCTTC,CASSRDRPRPPGYTF,.,15,TRBJ1-2,TRBV2,TRBD1
TGTGCCAGCAGTTTGGCTAGCGGAACCTACGAGCAGTACTTC,CASSLASGTYEQYF,.,14,TRBJ2-7,TRBV27,TRBD2
TGTGCCAGCAGTTTCGCCCGCGAGCAGTACTTC,CASSFAREQYF,.,11,TRBJ2-7,TRBV12-3/TRBV12-4,.
TGTGCCAGCAGCTACGACAGCGACTATGGCTACACCTTC,CASSYDSDYGYTF,.,13,TRBJ1-2,TRBV7-2,.
TGTGCCAGCTCACCAACCCCAGGTGGCGATAATTCACCCCTCCACTTT,CASSPTPGGDNSPLHF,.,16,TRBJ1-6,TRBV18,.
TGTGCCAGCAGCTTACTAGACTGCTCTAGTAACACCATATATTTT,CASSLLDCSSNTIYF,.,15,TRBJ1-3,TRBV7-3,.
TGTGCCAGCTCACCACTGTTGACAGGCTCTGGGGCCAACGTCCTGACTTTC,CASSPLLTGSGANVLTF,.,17,TRBJ2-6,TRBV18,.
TGTGCCAGCAGCCCACTAGCGGGGGCGAACACAGATACGCAGTATTTT,CASSPLAGANTDTQYF,once,16,TRBJ2-3,TRBV11-2,TRBD2
TGTGCCAGCTCATCGTACACCGAACAGCATGGCTACACCTTC,CASSSYTEQHGYTF,.,14,TRBJ1-2,TRBV18,.
TGTGCCAGCTCCCTCGGGGACAGCTCCTACGAGCAGTACTTC,CASSLGDSSYEQYF,.,14,TRBJ2-7,TRBV18,TRBD1
TGTGCCAGCAGTGGTACCACAGACCAAATTTACGAGCAGTACTTC,CASSGTTDQIYEQYF,once,15,TRBJ2-7,TRBV2,.
TGTGCCAGCAGCTTATTGAGAATGGGGGGGATTTCCTACGAGCAGTACTTC,CASSLLRMGGISYEQYF,.,17,TRBJ2-7,TRBV7-8,TRBD2
TGTGCCAGCAGCCCTGCTAGAGGGAACGGCGGGGAGCTGTTTTTT,CASSPARGNGGELFF,.,15,TRBJ2-2,TRBV16,.
TGTGCCAGCCTACCGGGACTAGCGCCTCCGGGGGCCTACAATGAGCAGTTCTTC,CASLPGLAPPGAYNEQFF,.,18,TRBJ2-1,TRBV9,TRBD2
TGTGCCAGCAGCATAGACAGGGGGTACTACTCTGGGGCCAACGTCCTGACTTTC,CASSIDRGYYSGANVLTF,.,18,TRBJ2-6,TRBV7-9,TRBD1
TGTGCCAGCTCGTCCCGACAGACAAATAGTGAAAAACTGTTTTTT,CASSSRQTNSEKLFF,.,15,TRBJ1-4,TRBV18,.
TGCGCCAGCAGCCAAGGACTAGCGGGAGGAAGGGAGACCCAGTACTTC,CASSQGLAGGRETQYF,.,16,TRBJ2-5,TRBV4-1,TRBD2
TGTGCCAGCAGAGTCACAGGCTCTAGCACAGATACGCAGTATTTT,CASRVTGSSTDTQYF,.,15,TRBJ2-3,TRBV7-2,.
TGTGCCAGCTCACCCCGGGGGAACCAAGAGACCCAGTACTTC,CASSPRGNQETQYF,.,14,TRBJ2-5,TRBV18,.
TGCGCCAGCAGCCAAGGGTTCGCCACCGGGGAGCTGTTTTTT,CASSQGFATGELFF,.,14,TRBJ2-2,TRBV4-1,.
TGTGCCAGCCACAAGCGGGCTGGTAACTCAGATACGCAGTATTTT,CASHKRAGNSDTQYF,.,15,TRBJ2-3,TRBV6-5,.
TGTGCCAGCAGCAAAAGGGGGGATCGAAGAGGAAATGAGCAGTTCTTC,CASSKRGDRRGNEQFF,.,16,TRBJ2-1,TRBV21-1,.
TGTGCCAGTAGTATAGGGGGCGGAAGGAACACTGAAGCTTTCTTT,CASSIGGGRNTEAFF,.,15,TRBJ1-1,TRBV19,.
TGCGCCAGCAGCTTGGGGCATGTGGGCACAGATACGCAGTATTTT,CASSLGHVGTDTQYF,.,15,TRBJ2-3,TRBV5-1,.
TGTGCCAGCAGCCAAGGACCGGGACTCTACGAGCAGTACTTC,CASSQGPGLYEQYF,.,14,TRBJ2-7,TRBV3-1/TRBV3-2,.
TGTGCCAGCAGCGTAATGGGGGGGCACGATGAAAAACTGTTTTTT,CASSVMGGHDEKLFF,.,15,TRBJ1-4,TRBV9,.
TGTGCCAGCAGAACCGGGACAGGGGGCGCCTACGAGCAGTACTTC,CASRTGTGGAYEQYF,.,15,TRBJ2-7,TRBV6-5,TRBD1
TGTGCCAGCAGCCCCCCGGGACAGGCCACCTATGGCTACACCTTC,CASSPPGQATYGYTF,.,15,TRBJ1-2,TRBV21-1,.
TGTGCCAGCAGTTTATGGGGGGTTAGTTATAATTCACCCCTCCACTTT,CASSLWGVSYNSPLHF,.,16,TRBJ1-6,TRBV27,.
TGTGCCAGCAGTACAGGGATCGACTACGAGCAGTACTTC,CASSTGIDYEQYF,.,13,TRBJ2-7,TRBV6-5,.
TGTGCCAGCAGCTTAGTAGGTGGCGCCACCGGGGAGCTGTTTTTT,CASSLVGGATGELFF,.,15,TRBJ2-2,TRBV7-2,.
TGTGCCACCGCCGGGACTAGCGGGGTCGGGATGGCAGATACGCAGTATTTT,CATAGTSGVGMADTQYF,.,17,TRBJ2-3,TRBV24-1,TRBD2
TGTGCCAGTAGTCCTTGGACGTACATCACAGATACGCAGTATTTT,CASSPWTYITDTQYF,few,15,TRBJ2-3,TRBV19,.
TGTGCCAGCAGCCCCAGGGGAAGTACAGGCGGGGATAATTCACCCCTCCACTTT,CASSPRGSTGGDNSPLHF,.,18,TRBJ1-6,TRBV9,.
TGTGCCACCAGTGCCACAGGGTCGAACACTGAAGCTTTCTTT,CATSATGSNTEAFF,.,14,TRBJ1-1,TRBV24-1,.
TGTGCCAGCAGCCCCTACGGTTCACCCCTCCACTTT,CASSPYGSPLHF,few,12,TRBJ1-6,TRBV7-2,.
TGTGCCAGCTCACCGCCGGGACAGGGTAATGAAAAACTGTTTTTT,CASSPPGQGNEKLFF,.,15,TRBJ1-4,TRBV18,TRBD1
TGTGCCAGCAGTACCATAGCGGGAGGGCTTGGGACCCAGTACTTC,CASSTIAGGLGTQYF,once,15,TRBJ2-5,TRBV7-2,TRBD2
TGCGCCAGCAGCTTGGCCCCAGACACCTACTACGAGCAGTACTTC,CASSLAPDTYYEQYF,.,15,TRBJ2-7,TRBV5-1,.
TGTGCCAGCAGCTTGGTTGGAGGCGTCGACAATGAGCAGTTCTTC,CASSLVGGVDNEQFF,.,15,TRBJ2-1,TRBV7-9,.
TGTGCCAGCAGCCAAGAGCTGCGGGGGAGTAGGGCTGAAGCTTTCTTT,CASSQELRGSRAEAFF,.,16,TRBJ1-1,TRBV4-2,.
TGCAGCGTTGACTGGGACATTTCTAACTATGGCTACACCTTC,CSVDWDISNYGYTF,.,14,TRBJ1-2,TRBV29-1,.
TGTGCCAGCAGCGTAGTTGGGTACACCGGGGAGCTGTTTTTT,CASSVVGYTGELFF,.,14,TRBJ2-2,TRBV9,.
TGTGCCAGCAGCTTAACGGATCTCAATGAGCAGTTCTTC,CASSLTDLNEQFF,.,13,TRBJ2-1,TRBV7-2,.
TGTGCCAGCAGCCCTTACAGGGGAGAACCCTATAATTCACCCCTCCACTTT,CASSPYRGEPYNSPLHF,.,17,TRBJ1-6,TRBV7-2,TRBD1
TGTGCCATCCAGCGGGGCCCCCGCGGGCACACCGGGGAGCTGTTTTTT,CAIQRGPRGHTGELFF,.,16,TRBJ2-2,TRBV28,TRBD2
TGTGCCAGCAGCATGCGAGGGGGGCTGAACACCGGGGAGCTGTTTTTT,CASSMRGGLNTGELFF,.,16,TRBJ2-2,TRBV11-3,.